A single sample gave rise to the 8 T cell receptor beta chains below, sequenced in a study of immune evolution from preneoplasia to lung adenocarcinoma. Clones were sequenced by immunoSEQ multiplex PCR, and TCRdb holds only the in-frame ones, with some missing. The sample includes fewer than 4,000 clones, about 79% of them seen just once. The sequenced sample consisted of FFPE minimally invasive lung adenocarcinoma tissue. All receptors derive from a person aged 65 to 85 with lung adenocarcinoma.

This clone was counted a single time. CDR3 region: CASSLEYLSTDTQYF. In DNA form, the CDR3 reads TGTGCCAGCAGCTTAGAGTACCTGAGTACAGATACGCAGTATTTT. The V gene is TRBV7-2, the J gene TRBJ2-3; D gene unclear. The CDR3 has 15 amino acids. The V gene lost 1 base and the J gene lost 3 bases, with 11 bases spanning the gap. Looked up from germline, CDR1 is SGHTA and CDR2 is FQGNSA.

The chain combines TRBV11-3 with TRBJ2-3; 7 nucleotides match TRBD2. This CDR3 spans 16 amino acids. The V gene end was trimmed by 0 bases and the J gene end by 7 bases; junction bases not matched to a gene: 10. Germline V CDR1 and CDR2: SGHNT, YENEEA. The CDR3 region is CASSLEVTAGAHTQYF. The CDR3 DNA sequence: TGTGCCAGCAGCTTAGAAGTTACGGCGGGAGCACATACGCAGTATTTT.

The CDR3 bases are TGCGCCAGCAGGTCCCAAGAGACCCAGTACTTC. Protein: CASRSQETQYF. The J gene is TRBJ2-5, the V gene TRBV5-1; D call uncertain. The CDR3 consists of 11 residues. V gave up 5 bases and J gave up 1 base, with 3 bases separating them. The germline V gene encodes CDR1 SGHRS and CDR2 YFSETQ.

The chain uses TRBV6-1 and TRBJ1-1, with TRBD1 matching over 9 bases. The V gene's germline CDR1 is MNHNS and CDR2 SASEGT. The trim removed 6 bases at V and 5 bases at J, leaving 10 bases unmatched. The CDR3 spans 15 residues. This chain's CDR3 is CASRQTGGVRTEAFF. The CDR3 DNA is TGTGCCAGCAGGCAGACAGGGGGTGTAAGAACTGAAGCTTTCTTT.

The chain combines TRBV10-3 with TRBJ2-1; 7 bases are a match to TRBD1. Per the germline V gene, CDR1 is ENHRY and CDR2 is SYGVKD. The CDR3 runs to 15 residues. After removal of 10 bases from V and 9 bases from J, the junction contained 18 bases not matched to a gene. CDR3 protein: CATRSGTDTDSEQFF. DNA of the CDR3: TGTGCCACCCGTTCCGGGACAGATACGGACAGTGAGCAGTTCTTC.

V and J are TRBV5-1 and TRBJ1-1, with 8 positions matching TRBD1. CDR1 and CDR2 (germline): SGHRS, YFSETQ. The V gene end was trimmed by 6 bases and the J gene end by 0 bases; junction bases not matched to a gene: 4. The length of the CDR3 is 14 residues. CDR3 amino acids: CASTRQGMNTEAFF. The CDR3 DNA sequence: TGCGCCAGCACCCGACAGGGGATGAACACTGAAGCTTTCTTT.

The CDR3 coding sequence is TGTGCCAGCAGTGTTGACGCGCAGGGGGGAGAGACCCAGTACTTC. It codes for CASSVDAQGGETQYF. The chain carries TRBV2 and TRBJ2-5, with D tentatively TRBD1 (7 bases). This CDR3 has 15 residues. CDR1 is SNHLY, CDR2 FYNNEI, per germline. V was trimmed by 4 bases and J by 4 bases, leaving 16 bases between them.

Comments on this clone: Sequence at one end of the junction differs from germline and may be a read error. This chain connects TRBV7-2 to TRBJ1-5, with unresolved D. Per germline, CDR1 SGHTA and CDR2 FQGNSA. The CDR3 is 15 residues long. The CDR3 DNA sequence: TGTGCCAGCAACTTAGCTTTGGCGGCGAATCAGCCCCAGCATTTT. It specifies CASNLALAANQPQHF.